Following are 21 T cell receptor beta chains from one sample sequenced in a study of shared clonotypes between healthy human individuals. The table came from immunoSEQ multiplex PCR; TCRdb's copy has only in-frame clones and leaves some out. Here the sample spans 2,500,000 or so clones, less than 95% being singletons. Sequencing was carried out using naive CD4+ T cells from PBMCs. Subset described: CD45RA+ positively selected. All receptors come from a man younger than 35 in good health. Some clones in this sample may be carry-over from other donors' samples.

Here the CDR3 reads CASSQSTPEAFF. CDR3 nucleotides: TGCGCCAGCAGTCAATCTACACCTGAAGCTTTCTTT. This chain uses TRBV23-1 with TRBJ1-1; D unclear. TRBV23-1 is filed as an ORF, its function uncertain. This CDR3 has 12 amino acids. V was clipped by 0 bases and J by 6 bases, with 5 bases between them.

CDR3 loop: CASSADRGDQPQHF. CDR3 nucleotide sequence: TGTGCCAGCAGTGCAGACAGGGGGGATCAGCCCCAGCATTTT. The chain links TRBV27 to TRBJ1-5, with 9 nucleotides matching TRBD1. Germline V gene data show CDR1 as MNHEY and CDR2 as SMNVEV (reference sequence). V was clipped by 5 bases and J by 5 bases; unmatched bases: 4. This CDR3 has 14 amino acids.

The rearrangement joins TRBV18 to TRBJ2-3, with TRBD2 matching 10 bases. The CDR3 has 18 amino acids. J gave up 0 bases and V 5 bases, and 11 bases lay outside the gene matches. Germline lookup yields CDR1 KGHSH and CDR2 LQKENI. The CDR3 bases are TGTGCCAGCTCAAAGAGGGGGAAGACTAGCGGGAGCACAGATACGCAGTATTTT. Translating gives CASSKRGKTSGSTDTQYF.

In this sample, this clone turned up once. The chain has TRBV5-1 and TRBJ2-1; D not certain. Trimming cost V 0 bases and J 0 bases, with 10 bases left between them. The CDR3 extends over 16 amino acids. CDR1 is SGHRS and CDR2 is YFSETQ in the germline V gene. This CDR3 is CASSLATESSYNEQFF. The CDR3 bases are TGCGCCAGCAGCTTGGCCACGGAGAGCTCCTACAATGAGCAGTTCTTC.

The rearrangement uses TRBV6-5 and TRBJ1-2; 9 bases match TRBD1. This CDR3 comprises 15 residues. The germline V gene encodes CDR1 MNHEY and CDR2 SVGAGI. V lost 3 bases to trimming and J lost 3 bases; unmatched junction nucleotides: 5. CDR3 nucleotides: TGTGCCAGCAGTTATAACACAGGGGGCTACTATGGCTACACCTTC. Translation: CASSYNTGGYYGYTF.

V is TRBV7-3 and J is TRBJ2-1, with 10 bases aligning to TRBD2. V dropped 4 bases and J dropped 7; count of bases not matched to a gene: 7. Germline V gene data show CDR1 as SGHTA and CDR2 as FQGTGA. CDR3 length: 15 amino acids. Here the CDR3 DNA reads TGTGCCAGCAGCTATCTAGCGGGAGCGTTGAATGAGCAGTTCTTC. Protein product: CASSYLAGALNEQFF.

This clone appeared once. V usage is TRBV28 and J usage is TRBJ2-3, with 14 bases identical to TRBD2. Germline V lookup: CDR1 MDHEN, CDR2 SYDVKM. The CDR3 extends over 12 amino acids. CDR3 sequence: CAGTSGSGTQYF. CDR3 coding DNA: TGTGCAGGGACTAGCGGGAGTGGTACGCAGTATTTT. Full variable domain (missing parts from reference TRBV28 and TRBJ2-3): DVKVTQSSRYLVKRTGEKVFLECVQDMDHENMFWYRQDPGLGLRLIYFSYDVKMKEKGDIPEGYSVSREKKERFSLILESASTNQTSMYLCAGTSGSGTQYFGPGTRLTVL.

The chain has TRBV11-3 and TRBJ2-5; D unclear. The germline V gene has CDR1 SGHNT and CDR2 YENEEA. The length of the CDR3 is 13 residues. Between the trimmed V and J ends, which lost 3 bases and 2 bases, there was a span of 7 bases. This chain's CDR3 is CASSLSTQETQYF. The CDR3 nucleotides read TGTGCCAGCAGCTTGTCCACTCAAGAGACCCAGTACTTC.

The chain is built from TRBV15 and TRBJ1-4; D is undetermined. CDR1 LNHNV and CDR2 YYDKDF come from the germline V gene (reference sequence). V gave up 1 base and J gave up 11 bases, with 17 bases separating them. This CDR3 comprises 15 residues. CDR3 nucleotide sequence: TGTGCCACCAGCAGAGCGCGGAGTACGGGCAGGAAACTGTTTTTT. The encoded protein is CATSRARSTGRKLFF.

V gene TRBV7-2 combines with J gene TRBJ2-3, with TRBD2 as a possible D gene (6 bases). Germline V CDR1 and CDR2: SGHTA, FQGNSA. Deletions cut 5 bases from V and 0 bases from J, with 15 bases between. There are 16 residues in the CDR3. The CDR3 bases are TGTGCCAGCAGCAAACCGTGGCGGGGAAGCACAGATACGCAGTATTTT. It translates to CASSKPWRGSTDTQYF.

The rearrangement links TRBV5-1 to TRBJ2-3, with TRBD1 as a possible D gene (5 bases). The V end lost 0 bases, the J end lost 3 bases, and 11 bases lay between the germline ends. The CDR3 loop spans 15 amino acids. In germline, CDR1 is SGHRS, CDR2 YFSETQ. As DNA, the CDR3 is TGCGCCAGCAGCTTGGTCCCAGGGTGGACAGATACGCAGTATTTT. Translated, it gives CASSLVPGWTDTQYF.

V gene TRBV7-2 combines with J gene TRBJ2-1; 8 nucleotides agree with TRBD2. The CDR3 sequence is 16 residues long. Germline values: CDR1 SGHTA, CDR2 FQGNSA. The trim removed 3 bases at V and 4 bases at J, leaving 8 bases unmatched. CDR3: CASSFLGLAGYNEQFF. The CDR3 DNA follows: TGTGCCAGCAGCTTCCTCGGGTTAGCGGGATACAATGAGCAGTTCTTC.

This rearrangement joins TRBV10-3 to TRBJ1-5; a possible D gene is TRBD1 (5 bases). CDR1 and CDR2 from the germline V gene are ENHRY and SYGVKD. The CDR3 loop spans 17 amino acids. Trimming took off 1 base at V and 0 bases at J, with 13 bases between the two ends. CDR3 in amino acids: CAISEFARADSNQPQHF. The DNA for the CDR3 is TGTGCCATCAGTGAGTTCGCCAGGGCCGATAGCAATCAGCCCCAGCATTTT.

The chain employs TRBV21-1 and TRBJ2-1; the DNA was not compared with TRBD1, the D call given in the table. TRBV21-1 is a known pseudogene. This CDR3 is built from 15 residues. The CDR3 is CASSKEGGFHNEQFF. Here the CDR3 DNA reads TGTGCCAGCAGCAAAGAAGGGGGCTTTCACAATGAGCAGTTCTTC.

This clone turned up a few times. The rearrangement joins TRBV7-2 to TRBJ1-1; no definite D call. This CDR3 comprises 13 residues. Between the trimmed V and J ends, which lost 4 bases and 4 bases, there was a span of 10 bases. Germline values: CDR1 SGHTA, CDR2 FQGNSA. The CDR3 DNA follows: TGTGCCAGCAGCTCCGGACCGGGCACTGAAGCTTTCTTT. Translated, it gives CASSSGPGTEAFF.

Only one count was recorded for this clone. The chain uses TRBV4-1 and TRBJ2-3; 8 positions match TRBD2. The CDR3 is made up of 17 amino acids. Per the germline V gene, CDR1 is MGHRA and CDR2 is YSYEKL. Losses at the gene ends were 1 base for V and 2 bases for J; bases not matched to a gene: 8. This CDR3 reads CASSQGRRGRYTDTQYF. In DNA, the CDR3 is TGCGCCAGCAGCCAAGGAAGGCGCGGGAGGTACACAGATACGCAGTATTTT.

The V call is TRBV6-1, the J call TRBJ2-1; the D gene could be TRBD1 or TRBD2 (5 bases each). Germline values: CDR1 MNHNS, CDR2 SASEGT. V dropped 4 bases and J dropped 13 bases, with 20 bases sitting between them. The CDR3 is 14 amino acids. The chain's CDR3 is CASSGWGPSSDQFF. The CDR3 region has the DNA TGTGCCAGCAGTGGGTGGGGACCGAGTTCTGATCAGTTCTTC.

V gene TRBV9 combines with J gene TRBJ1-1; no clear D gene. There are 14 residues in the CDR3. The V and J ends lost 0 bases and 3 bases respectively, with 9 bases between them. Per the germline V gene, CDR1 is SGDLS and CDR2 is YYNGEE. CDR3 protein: CASSVGTSYTEAFF. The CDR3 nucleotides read TGTGCCAGCAGCGTAGGCACCAGCTACACTGAAGCTTTCTTT.

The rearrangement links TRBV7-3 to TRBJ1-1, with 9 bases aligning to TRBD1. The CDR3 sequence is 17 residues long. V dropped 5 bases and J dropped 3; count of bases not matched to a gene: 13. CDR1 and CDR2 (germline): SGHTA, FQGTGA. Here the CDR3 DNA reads TGTGCCAGCAGCCCCGGACAGGGGAGGTTTGGGCACACTGAAGCTTTCTTT. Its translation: CASSPGQGRFGHTEAFF.

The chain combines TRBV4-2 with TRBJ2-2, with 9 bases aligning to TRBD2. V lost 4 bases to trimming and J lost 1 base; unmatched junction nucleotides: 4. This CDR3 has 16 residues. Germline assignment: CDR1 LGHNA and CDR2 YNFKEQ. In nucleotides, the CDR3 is TGTGCCAGCAGCCGGGAACTAGCGGGGAACACCGGGGAGCTGTTTTTT. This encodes CASSRELAGNTGELFF.

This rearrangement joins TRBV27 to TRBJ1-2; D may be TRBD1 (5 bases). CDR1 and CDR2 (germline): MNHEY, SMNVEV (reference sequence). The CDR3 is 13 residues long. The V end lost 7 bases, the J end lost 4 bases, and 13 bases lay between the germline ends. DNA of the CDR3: TGTGCCAGCACCATGGGGAGGGGCTATGGCTACACCTTC. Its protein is CASTMGRGYGYTF.